The 27 T cell receptor beta chains listed next were all sequenced from one sample in a study of T-cell memory formation after mild COVID-19 (dated by TCRdb to about 2021). Library preparation used 5' RACE. Sequencing was carried out with an Illumina NovaSeq 6000. The public reads were reprocessed in TCRdb via fastp at Q25 and MiXCR, keeping in-frame beta chains. Rows with a matching CDR3 protein are joined into one entry that keeps the most common DNA and genes. The sample table contains more than 300,000 distinct CDR3 sequences; only one count was recorded for approximately 15% of them. The ten largest make up approximately 21% of the sample. Sequenced sample: PBMCs or a T cell subset sorted from them (not recorded which). These receptors came from a man aged 18 to 30 who had mild COVID-19 (a few samples of this study predate the infection). The sample titles of this study are shuffled in the database, so cell type and time point are left out; the donor was told from shared clones.

The chain combines TRBV7-8 with TRBJ2-2, with a possible D match to TRBD1 (7 bases). This CDR3 comprises 16 residues. From germline, CDR1 is SGHVS and CDR2 FQNEAQ. V was shortened by 5 bases and J by 3 bases, with 16 bases between the two germline ends. CDR3 DNA: TGTGCCAGCAGCCTACGAGACAGGGAGGACACCGGGGAGCTGTTTTTT. It encodes CASSLRDREDTGELFF.

This clonotype was found once. The chain carries TRBV24-1 and TRBJ2-1; D not certain. The CDR3 is 15 residues long. V was cut by 1 base and J by 2 bases, with 8 bases left in between. The V gene's germline CDR1 is KGHDR and CDR2 SFDVKD. CDR3 in DNA: TGTGCCACCAGTGATTTAAGACCGGCCTACAATGAGCAGTTCTTC. Translated: CATSDLRPAYNEQFF.

This clonotype has ten or more counts. The chain uses TRBV7-2 and TRBJ2-5; D might be TRBD2 (6 bases). The length of the CDR3 is 15 residues. V gave up 3 bases and J gave up 5 bases, with 16 bases separating them. Germline V gene sequence: CDR1 SGHTA, CDR2 FQGNSA. For the CDR3, the DNA is TGTGCCAGCAGCTTGATGGGCGGGGAGAGGGAGACCCAGTACTTC. Its translation: CASSLMGGERETQYF.

The chain uses TRBV5-1 and TRBJ2-2; 8 positions agree with TRBD2. V shed 6 bases, J shed 4 bases, and the junction held 11 bases outside the gene matches. The CDR3 length is 16 residues. Germline V CDR1 and CDR2: SGHRS, YFSETQ. CDR3: CASNPRGAGTTGELFF. CDR3 nucleotide sequence: TGCGCCAGCAACCCGCGGGGGGCAGGGACCACCGGGGAGCTGTTTTTT.

This clonotype has only a few counts. The V and J genes are TRBV29-1 and TRBJ2-3, with 7 bases that match TRBD2. This CDR3 spans 13 amino acids. Per germline, CDR1 SQVTM and CDR2 ANQGSEA. V lost 7 bases, J lost 2 bases, and 6 bases stayed unmatched. CDR3 DNA sequence: TGCAGCGCCCGGGGAGGGAACACAGATACGCAGTATTTT. The encoded protein is CSARGGNTDTQYF.

J is TRBJ2-4 and V is TRBV7-6; 9 nucleotides align to TRBD2. J gave up 4 bases and V 5 bases, and 9 bases lay outside the gene matches. Germline lookup yields CDR1 SGHVS and CDR2 FNYEAQ. The CDR3 has 16 amino acids. The CDR3 sequence: CASSPTLAGGKNIQYF. CDR3 DNA: TGTGCCAGCAGCCCAACCTTGGCGGGAGGGAAAAACATTCAGTACTTC.

The chain uses TRBV19 and TRBJ2-1; TRBD1 matches 9 bases. Germline loops: CDR1 LNHDA, CDR2 SQIVND (reference sequence). The CDR3 length is 12 residues. V lost 10 bases to trimming and J lost 9 bases; unmatched junction nucleotides: 7. The CDR3 sequence: CATGTGRGEQFF. In nucleotides, the CDR3 is TGTGCCACTGGGACAGGGAGGGGTGAGCAGTTCTTC.

The chain uses TRBV11-2 and TRBJ1-1, with D unclear. From germline, CDR1 is SGHAT and CDR2 FQNNGV. CDR3 length equals 14 residues. The V end was cut by 6 bases, the J end by 2 bases, with 13 bases between. The CDR3 DNA reads as TGTGCCAGCAGACCCGGGTGGGCTAACACTGAAGCTTTCTTT. Its protein is CASRPGWANTEAFF.

This clonotype was counted a few times. CDR3 amino acids: CASSRRRGADTDTQYF. The CDR3 DNA reads as TGTGCCAGCAGCCGTAGACGGGGGGCCGACACAGATACGCAGTATTTT. The chain is built from TRBV13 and TRBJ2-3; TRBD2 might be the D (7 bases). There are 16 residues in the CDR3. Trimming pared 5 bases from V and 2 bases from J, leaving 17 bases between. Per germline, CDR1 PRHDT and CDR2 FYEKMQ (reference sequence).

There are many counts of this clonotype. The chain couples TRBV4-3 to TRBJ2-2; tentative D call: TRBD1 (5 bases). Trimming cost V 0 bases and J 6 bases, with 8 bases left between them. Per germline, CDR1 LGHNA and CDR2 YSLEER. The CDR3 contains 14 residues. The CDR3 sequence: CASSQDPGSGELFF. Written as DNA, the CDR3 is TGCGCCAGCAGCCAAGATCCAGGGTCCGGGGAGCTGTTTTTT.

This clonotype has at least ten counts. The V gene is TRBV4-3, the J gene TRBJ2-3; unclear D gene. Germline assignment: CDR1 LGHNA and CDR2 YSLEER. The CDR3 totals 15 residues. Trimming left V 2 bases short and J 2 bases short, with 11 bases between. The CDR3 DNA reads TGCGCCAGCAGCCAAATTAAAGAGGCCACAGATACGCAGTATTTT. Translated, it gives CASSQIKEATDTQYF.

A few counts support this clonotype. The chain carries TRBV7-2 and TRBJ2-1, with 8 bases matching TRBD2. The trim removed 5 bases at V and 10 bases at J, leaving 4 bases unmatched. Germline V CDR1 and CDR2: SGHTA, FQGNSA. This CDR3 region has 12 residues. The DNA of the CDR3 is TGTGCCAGCAGCCCCCAGCGGGGGGAGCAGTTCTTC. Protein: CASSPQRGEQFF. Variable domain in full (rest from reference TRBV7-2 and TRBJ2-1): GAGVSQSPSNKVTEKGKDVELRCDPISGHTALYWYRQSLGQGLEFLIYFQGNSAPDKSGLPSDRFSAERTGGSVSTLTIQRTQQEDSAVYLCASSPQRGEQFFGPGTRLTVL.

A few counts support this clonotype. The rearrangement links TRBV20-1 to TRBJ2-5; weak D call: TRBD1 (5 bases). Germline values: CDR1 DFQATT, CDR2 SNEGSKA (reference sequence). The CDR3 runs to 13 residues. The ends were cut back, 3 bases at V and 5 bases at J, with 13 bases in the middle. The CDR3 region is CSARLSRVETQYF. Here the CDR3 DNA reads TGCAGTGCTAGGCTGTCCAGGGTGGAGACCCAGTACTTC.

A few counts support this clonotype. In DNA, the CDR3 is TGCGCCAGCAGGAAGGGGGGGGCTGGGGCCAACGTCCTGACTTTC. Its translation: CASRKGGAGANVLTF. V gene TRBV10-2 combines with J gene TRBJ2-6; D possibly corresponds to TRBD2 (7 bases). CDR3 length: 15 residues. Trimming removed 6 bases at V and 2 bases at J, with 11 bases between. The germline CDR1 and CDR2 sequences are WSHSY and SAAADI.

This clonotype was observed a handful of times. The J gene is TRBJ2-7, the V gene TRBV7-9; D is uncertain. CDR1 is SEHNR, CDR2 FQNEAQ, per germline (reference sequence). The CDR3 is 13 residues long. V gave up 1 base and J gave up 5 bases, with 9 bases separating them. This CDR3 is CASSLDPIHEQYF. In nucleotides, the CDR3 is TGTGCCAGCAGCTTAGACCCTATCCACGAGCAGTACTTC.

There are a few counts of this clonotype. V gene TRBV7-7 combines with J gene TRBJ2-3; possibly TRBD2 for D (6 bases). The CDR3 totals 13 residues. Trimming removed 4 bases from V and 5 bases from J, with 10 bases in between. CDR1 and CDR2 (germline): SSHAT, FNYEAQ (reference sequence). The CDR3 sequence: CASSWGLGDTQYF. CDR3 nucleotides: TGTGCCAGCAGCTGGGGACTCGGAGATACGCAGTATTTT. Using reference TRBV7-7 and TRBJ2-3 for the parts outside the CDR3, the full variable domain is GAGVSQSPRYKVTKRGQDVTLRCDPISSHATLYWYQQALGQGPEFLTYFNYEAQPDKSGLPSDRFSAERPEGSISTLTIQRTEQRDSAMYRCASSWGLGDTQYFGPGTRLTVL.

The chain links TRBV20-1 to TRBJ2-7; 7 nucleotides align to TRBD2. Germline V CDR1 and CDR2: DFQATT, SNEGSKA (reference sequence). This CDR3 is 14 amino acids long. Trimming removed 1 base from V and 3 bases from J; junction bases left unmatched: 6. CDR3 coding DNA: TGCAGTGCTAGAGGCCCAGCGGGGCACTACGAGCAGTACGTC. This translates into CSARGPAGHYEQYV.

This chain joins TRBV7-3 and TRBJ2-3, with D perhaps given as TRBD1 or TRBD2 (6 bases each). The germline V gene has CDR1 SGHTA and CDR2 FQGTGA. The CDR3 covers 17 residues. V gave up 1 base and J gave up 2 bases, with 16 bases separating them. This CDR3 reads CASSLSGAGTSTDTQYF. The CDR3 DNA follows: TGTGCCAGCAGCTTAAGTGGGGCGGGGACATCCACAGATACGCAGTATTTT.

V is TRBV11-1 and J is TRBJ2-2, with a possible D match to TRBD1 (6 bases). Trimming took off 2 bases at V and 7 bases at J, with 17 bases between the two ends. Germline assignment: CDR1 SGHAT and CDR2 FQDESV (reference sequence). CDR3 size: 16 residues. CDR3 sequence reads: CASSLRTQGLVGELFF. CDR3 nucleotide sequence: TGTGCCAGCAGCTTACGAACACAGGGCCTGGTCGGGGAGCTGTTTTTT.

This clonotype was recorded many times. The chain joins TRBV5-1 to TRBJ1-6, with 9 bases fitting TRBD1. V was clipped by 1 base and J by 8 bases; unmatched bases: 7. Germline loops: CDR1 SGHRS, CDR2 YFSETQ. The CDR3 contains 16 residues. The CDR3 bases are TGCGCCAGCAGCTTGACAGGGGGCATAGGGGATTCACCCCTCCACTTT. Translating it yields CASSLTGGIGDSPLHF.

This clonotype was seen more than once but under ten times. J is TRBJ2-3 and V is TRBV10-3; possible D gene TRBD2, 6 bases. Trimming cost V 4 bases and J 1 base, with 12 bases left between them. In germline, CDR1 is ENHRY, CDR2 SYGVKD. There are 15 residues in the CDR3. In DNA, the CDR3 is TGTGCCATCAGTGTATGGGGGACTCGCACAGATACGCAGTATTTT. It translates to CAISVWGTRTDTQYF.

This clonotype was observed a handful of times. The chain carries TRBV7-2 and TRBJ2-2, with D perhaps TRBD1 (6 bases). CDR3 length: 15 residues. Germline-derived CDR1 and CDR2 are SGHTA and FQGNSA. V gave up 4 bases and J gave up 6 bases, with 15 bases separating them. As DNA, the CDR3 is TGTGCCAGCAGCTCGCTTGGGGGCGTTGCCGGGGAGCTGTTTTTT. It specifies CASSSLGGVAGELFF.

This clonotype has just a few counts. The CDR3 protein is CASSLGGAVQYV. CDR3 coding DNA: TGTGCCAGCAGTCTGGGGGGGGCGGTGCAGTACGTC. This chain uses TRBV6-6 with TRBJ2-7, with a possible D match to TRBD2 (7 bases). CDR1 MNHNY and CDR2 SVGAGI come from the germline V gene (reference sequence). Trimming shortened V by 5 bases and J by 9 bases, and 14 bases separated the two germline ends. The CDR3 covers 12 residues.

The V gene is TRBV12-3 or TRBV12-4, the J gene TRBJ1-5; D call uncertain. With 5 bases removed from V and 6 bases from J, the gap between germline ends came to 11 bases. This CDR3 region has 13 residues. Here the CDR3 DNA reads TGTGCCAGCAGTAGTCTCCGGGGTCAGCCCCAGCATTTT. It is translated as CASSSLRGQPQHF.

This clonotype showed up many times. The V call is TRBV7-2, the J call TRBJ2-5, with D tentatively TRBD2 (5 bases). V was pared by 0 bases and J by 9 bases, with 20 bases between. The germline CDR1 and CDR2 sequences are SGHTA and FQGNSA. CDR3 length: 16 amino acids. CDR3 sequence reads: CASSLATSWSSRPQYF. The DNA of the CDR3 is TGTGCCAGCAGCTTAGCGACTTCGTGGTCTAGCCGTCCCCAGTACTTC.

This clonotype has only a few counts. The V gene is TRBV11-2, the J gene TRBJ2-7, with 13 bases that match TRBD2. Unmatched junction bases numbered 14, after V lost 5 bases and J lost 4 bases. This CDR3 spans 18 amino acids. Germline-derived CDR1 and CDR2 are SGHAT and FQNNGV. The CDR3 spells CASSPRLAGGRIQYEQYV. CDR3 DNA: TGTGCCAGCAGCCCGAGACTAGCGGGGGGTCGTATCCAATACGAGCAGTACGTC.

This clonotype was detected many times. This chain links TRBV12-3 or TRBV12-4 with TRBJ1-2, with a tentative D call TRBD1 (5 bases). This CDR3 is 13 amino acids long. The V end lost 6 bases, the J end lost 4 bases, and 12 bases lay between the germline ends. CDR3 sequence (DNA): TGTGCCAGCAGCTTCGGGGGAGGCTATGGCTACACCTTC. It is translated as CASSFGGGYGYTF.